These T cell receptor beta chains were read from a single sample in a study of blood T cells in healthy people across ages. TCRdb reanalysed the 5' RACE reads using MiXCR and keeps one entry per CDR3 protein. Among around 500,000 distinct CDR3 sequences listed, about 28% were seen once. Another study also made use of these data, one on T cells of mothers and their children.

The sample was blood. The receptors originated from a boy aged 2-15 years in good health. Both conserved end residues are part of each CDR3.

v_gene | CDR3aa
TRBV12-3/TRBV12-4 | CATSHRGSEETQYF
TRBV28 | CASRTIGTSGTDTQYF
TRBV12-3/TRBV12-4 | CASRGGGGLGYGYTF
TRBV7-3 | CASSLSGGGGETQYF
TRBV19 | CASRNRGPIYNEQFF
TRBV7-8 | CASSLERAKGYTF
TRBV6-6 | CASSHDRGRDEKLFF
TRBV7-8 | CASSLGGRERTNEKLFF
TRBV7-9 | CASSWTGVEPNTGELFF
TRBV9 | CASSATPGWSETQYF
TRBV27 | CASSFPLGPLVEQFF
TRBV4-3 | CASSQGTSGKETQYF
TRBV3-1 | CASSQPASGSNEQFF
TRBV20-1 | CSARDDLWRGGLQPQHF
TRBV12-3/TRBV12-4 | CASSLDGGRYEQYF
TRBV7-2 | CASSQGQASGYTF
TRBV29-1 | CSADTGNYGYTF
TRBV20-1 | CSAILGFSGANVLTF
TRBV7-7 | CASSLGRTGVGQETQYF
TRBV9 | CASSVAQGPRETQYF
TRBV25-1 | CASSGGGAQETQYF
TRBV3-1 | CASSSEGSGANVLTF
TRBV20-1 | CSTGTGYEQYF
TRBV6-5 | CASSFLSSGEQYF
TRBV14 | CASSREDRYEQYF
TRBV6-5 | CASSYSRFYNSPLHF
TRBV12-5 | CASGLDNQPQHF
TRBV6-6 | CASSSGPEEQFF
TRBV7-8 | CASSLGAGFYNGQFF
TRBV9 | CASSEPLSGAGTDTQYF
TRBV24-1 | CATSRPGTGYGYTF
TRBV20-1 | CSASDPLSGETQYF
TRBV6-1 | CASSRAGGEPYNEQFF
TRBV20-1 | CSARVGGRNTGELFF
TRBV27 | CASVRESDNEQFF
TRBV29-1 | CSVELNTEAFF
TRBV29-1 | CSAYRERGYGYTF
TRBV30 | CAWIAVNTGELFF
TRBV3-1 | CASSQEWTGNTEAFF
TRBV29-1 | CSVERGLGNTIYF